This T cell receptor (beta chain) was sequenced in a study of T cell repertoires in cytomegalovirus infection. This clonotype was detected a few times. As yet, its antigen is unknown. MiXCR, run by TCRdb on the reads, gives a single entry per CDR3 protein. This table holds a few hundred thousand distinct CDR3 sequences, about 39% found once. CDR1 and CDR2 (germline): MNHEY, SMNVEV (reference sequence). The V gene lost 6 bases and the J gene lost 2 bases, with 11 bases spanning the gap. The CDR3 has 13 amino acids. This receptor was obtained from a human donor in good health (CMV status not recorded). Some clones in this sample may be carry-over from other donors' samples. The chain carries TRBV27 and TRBJ2-7; the D gene is possibly TRBD1 (6 bases). The material sequenced was cultured PBMCs, taken from culture after CMV antigen stimulation. CDR3 DNA sequence: TGTGCCAGCAGGGGGGCCCCGGCCTACGAGCAGTACTTC. Translated, it gives CASRGAPAYEQYF.